Below, 16 T cell receptor beta chains from the same sample are listed, as sequenced in a study of cytomegalovirus exposure and HLA in healthy donors. The study ran its PCR with 60 Vbeta and 13 Jbeta primers. Sequencing was performed with immunoSEQ multiplex PCR; in TCRdb, only in-frame clones are kept and a portion is missing. The sample shows approximately 100,000 clones, 78% of them seen only once. Sequencing input: PBMCs. The receptors derive from a woman aged 40 to 50 in good health and CMV-seropositive.

The chain recombines TRBV5-4 with TRBJ2-1; a weak D match, TRBD1 (5 bases). V lost 1 base to trimming and J lost 1 base, with 12 bases between them. Germline loops: CDR1 SGHNT, CDR2 YYREEE (reference sequence). The CDR3 spans 16 residues. Here the CDR3 DNA reads TGTGCCAGCAGCTTGAAAGCCAGGACATCCTACAATGAGCAGTTCTTC. Protein sequence: CASSLKARTSYNEQFF.

The CDR3 here is CAGASTDTQYF. CDR3 sequence (DNA): TGTGCCGGAGCTAGCACAGATACGCAGTATTTT. The rearrangement uses TRBV30 and TRBJ2-3; D is unresolved. The germline CDR1 and CDR2 sequences are GTSNPN and SVGIG (reference sequence). The CDR3 runs 11 residues. The V and J ends lost 8 bases and 0 bases respectively, with 6 bases between them.

The chain combines TRBV19 with TRBJ1-4; no definite D call. This CDR3 is 19 amino acids long. Between the trimmed V and J ends, which lost 3 bases and 7 bases, there was a span of 27 bases. In germline, CDR1 is LNHDA, CDR2 SQIVND (reference sequence). The CDR3 spells CASSIRPSGVGPGSEKLFF. Written as DNA, the CDR3 is TGTGCCAGTAGTATTCGTCCGTCCGGGGTCGGCCCCGGGAGTGAAAAACTGTTTTTT.

The sample holds a few counts of this clone. This chain connects TRBV6-6 to TRBJ1-2; D unresolved. V gave up 6 bases and J gave up 1 base, with 12 bases separating them. The CDR3 is made up of 14 amino acids. Germline CDR1 is MNHNY and CDR2 is SVGAGI (reference sequence). CDR3 DNA sequence: TGTGCCAGCAGCCAAGACACACTTAACTATGGCTACACCTTC. Protein product: CASSQDTLNYGYTF.

Comment on this clone: A read error may account for a junction end that differs from germline. The sample holds other DNA sequences that translate to the same CDR3. The CDR3 DNA sequence: TGTGCCAGTAGTCCGCAGGGCGGCTATGGCTATACCTTC. Translating gives CASSPQGGYGYTF. This chain joins TRBV19 and TRBJ1-2; a weak D match, TRBD1 (5 bases). This CDR3 contains 13 residues. Looked up from germline, CDR1 is LNHDA and CDR2 is SQIVND (reference sequence).

The DNA for the CDR3 is TGTGCCAGCAGCCACGACAGGGTTGGAAACACCATATATTTT. It yields the protein CASSHDRVGNTIYF. This rearrangement joins TRBV7-8 to TRBJ1-3, with 7 bases fitting TRBD1. Unmatched junction bases numbered 4, after V lost 5 bases and J lost 3 bases. The CDR3 consists of 14 residues. Germline V gene sequence: CDR1 SGHVS, CDR2 FQNEAQ.

This chain links TRBV18 with TRBJ2-5; 9 nucleotides agree with TRBD2. The DNA end lines up better with TRBJ2-7; the J call may be wrong. The length of the CDR3 is 15 residues. Germline CDR1 reads KGHSH; CDR2 reads LQKENI. CDR3 sequence (DNA): TGTGCCAGCTCACCAGCAGGACTAGCGCCCTACGAGCAGTACTTC. This gives the protein CASSPAGLAPYEQYF.

This chain connects TRBV19 to TRBJ2-3; 7 nucleotides align to TRBD1. The CDR3 consists of 13 residues. J gave up 3 bases and V 5 bases, and 2 bases lay outside the gene matches. CDR1 is LNHDA, CDR2 SQIVND, per germline (reference sequence). CDR3 in DNA: TGTGCCAGTAGTCCACAGGGGACAGATACGCAGTATTTT. Residues: CASSPQGTDTQYF.

This clone appeared a single time. The V call is TRBV27, the J call TRBJ2-2; TRBD1 is a possible D gene (6 bases). Trimming stripped 5 bases from V and 0 bases from J, with 13 bases between. The CDR3 is 16 amino acids. Germline V CDR1 and CDR2: MNHEY, SMNVEV (reference sequence). In DNA form, the CDR3 reads TGTGCCAGCAGTCCCTCGACAGGCGCGAACACCGGGGAGCTGTTTTTT. Encoded protein: CASSPSTGANTGELFF.

The chain combines TRBV7-8 with TRBJ2-7; TRBD2 matches at 7 bases. This CDR3 comprises 15 residues. Per the germline V gene, CDR1 is SGHVS and CDR2 is FQNEAQ. The V and J ends lost 1 base and 5 bases, in that order; junction bases with no gene match: 8. CDR3 amino acids: CASSLVRGRVHEQYF. The CDR3, as DNA: TGTGCCAGCAGCTTAGTTCGCGGGAGAGTCCACGAGCAGTACTTC.

This chain joins TRBV28 and TRBJ2-7; TRBD1 might be the D (6 bases). This CDR3 has 12 amino acids. CDR1 is MDHEN, CDR2 SYDVKM, per germline. V lost 9 bases to trimming and J lost 3 bases, with 12 bases between them. Here the CDR3 DNA reads TGTGCCAGGAAGGGGGTACTCTACGAGCAGTACTTC. Translating gives CARKGVLYEQYF.

The rearrangement joins TRBV19 to TRBJ1-1; TRBD1 might be the D (5 bases). With 6 bases removed from V and 7 bases from J, the gap between germline ends came to 15 bases. The CDR3 runs to 13 residues. Looked up from germline, CDR1 is LNHDA and CDR2 is SQIVND (reference sequence). The CDR3, as DNA: TGTGCCAGTAGCTCCGGAGGGACTCTTGAAGCTTTCTTT. Translating it yields CASSSGGTLEAFF. The variable domain in full, completed from reference TRBV19 and TRBJ1-1, reads DGGITQSPKYLFRKEGQNVTLSCEQNLNHDAMYWYRQDPGQGLRLIYYSQIVNDFQKGDIAEGYSVSREKKESFPLTVTSAQKNPTAFYLCASSSGGTLEAFFGQGTRLTVV.

The chain has TRBV6-5 and TRBJ1-1; 7 nucleotides line up with TRBD1. CDR1 MNHEY and CDR2 SVGAGI come from the germline V gene. The CDR3 runs 15 residues. The V segment lost 5 bases and the J segment 4 bases; nucleotides outside the gene matches: 10. CDR3 sequence reads: CASSPPPDRFTEAFF. CDR3 DNA: TGTGCCAGCAGTCCACCACCGGACAGGTTCACTGAAGCTTTCTTT.

J is TRBJ2-7 and V is TRBV2, with 7 bases aligning to TRBD2. J gave up 3 bases and V 7 bases, and 3 bases lay outside the gene matches. Germline lookup yields CDR1 SNHLY and CDR2 FYNNEI. The CDR3 loop spans 12 amino acids. For the CDR3, the DNA is TGTGCCAGCAAATCTAGCGGCTACGAGCAGTACTTC. Translation: CASKSSGYEQYF.

The rearrangement uses TRBV2 and TRBJ2-2, with 8 bases lining up with TRBD1. V trimming: 6 bases; J trimming: 6 bases; junction bases outside the gene matches: 9. The CDR3 consists of 15 residues. Germline V lookup: CDR1 SNHLY, CDR2 FYNNEI. For the CDR3, the DNA is TGTGCCAGCAGCTTAGACAGGGGATCGCCCGGGGAGCTGTTTTTT. Residues: CASSLDRGSPGELFF.

This clone was picked up a small number of times. The J gene is TRBJ2-2, the V gene TRBV21-1; TRBD2 was called by the table and not checked on the DNA. TRBV21-1 is classified as a pseudogene. This CDR3 is 13 amino acids long. Written as DNA, the CDR3 is TGTGCCAGCCGTCCCGGGGGATGCGGGGAGCTGTTTTTT. Protein product: CASRPGGCGELFF.